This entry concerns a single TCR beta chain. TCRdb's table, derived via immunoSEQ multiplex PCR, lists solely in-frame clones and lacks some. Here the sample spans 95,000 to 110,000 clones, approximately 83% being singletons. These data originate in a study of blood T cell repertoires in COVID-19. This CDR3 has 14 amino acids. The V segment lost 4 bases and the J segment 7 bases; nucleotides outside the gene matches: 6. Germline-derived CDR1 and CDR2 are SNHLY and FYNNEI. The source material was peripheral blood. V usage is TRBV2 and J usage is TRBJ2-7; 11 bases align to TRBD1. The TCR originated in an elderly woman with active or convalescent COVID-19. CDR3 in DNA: TGTGCCAGCAGTGGAGGGACAGGGGGGAGTGAGCAGTACTTC. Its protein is CASSGGTGGSEQYF.